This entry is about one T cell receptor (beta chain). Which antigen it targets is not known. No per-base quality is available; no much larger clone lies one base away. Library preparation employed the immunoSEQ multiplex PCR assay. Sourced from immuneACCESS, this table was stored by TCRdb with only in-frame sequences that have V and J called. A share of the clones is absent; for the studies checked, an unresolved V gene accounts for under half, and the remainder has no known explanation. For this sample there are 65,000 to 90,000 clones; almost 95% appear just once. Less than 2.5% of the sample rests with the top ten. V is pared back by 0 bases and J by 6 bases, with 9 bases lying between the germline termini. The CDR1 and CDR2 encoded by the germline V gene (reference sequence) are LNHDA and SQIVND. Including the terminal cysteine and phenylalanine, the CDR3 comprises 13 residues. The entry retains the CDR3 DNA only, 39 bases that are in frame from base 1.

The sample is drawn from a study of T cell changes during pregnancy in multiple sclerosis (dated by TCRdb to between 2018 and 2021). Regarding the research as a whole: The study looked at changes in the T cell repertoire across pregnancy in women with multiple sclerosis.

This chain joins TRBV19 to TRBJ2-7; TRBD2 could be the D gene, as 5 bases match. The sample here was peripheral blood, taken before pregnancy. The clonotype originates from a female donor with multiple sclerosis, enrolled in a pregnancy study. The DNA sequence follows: TGTGCCAGTAGTATAGATCTTCGGGGCGAGCAGTACTTC. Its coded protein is CASSIDLRGEQYF.